The clone carrying this T cell receptor beta chain was counted a few times. Its specificity is not known. TCR beta cDNA libraries included unique molecular identifiers. One entry per CDR3 protein results from TCRdb running MiXCR on the PCR reads. This repertoire shows about 770,000 distinct CDR3 sequences, about half found once; its top ten account for roughly 4.5%. The sample comes from a study of post-analysis software for immune sequencing data. Findings of the study overall: Strong co-clustering by F measure linked samples that shared a preparation batch. Higher frequency in patients than in controls was seen for five TRBV segments, with TRBV5-6, TRBV5-1 and TRBV20-1 among them. Compared against controls, patients with multiple sclerosis displayed significantly lower normalized Chao1 diversity.

Germline V gene lookup returns CDR1 SGHDN and CDR2 FVKESK. CDR3 length: 15 residues. Trimming removed 7 bases from V and 4 bases from J, with 19 bases in between. J is TRBJ1-2 and V is TRBV14, with TRBD1 as a possible D gene (5 bases). The TCR originated in a girl under 18 with multiple sclerosis. Sequenced sample: blood. The CDR3 spells CASTDLAGLSYGYTF. Here the CDR3 DNA reads TGTGCCAGCACCGATCTGGCAGGGCTTAGCTATGGCTACACCTTC.